Presented here are 31 T cell receptor beta chains from one specimen sequenced in a study of cytomegalovirus exposure and HLA in healthy donors. TCRdb's table, derived via immunoSEQ multiplex PCR, lists solely in-frame clones and lacks some. The sample consists of some 120,000 clones, approximately 91% of them appearing once. The sequencing input was PBMCs. Receptors were obtained from a young man in good health and CMV-seronegative.

The rearrangement links TRBV4-1 to TRBJ1-2; tentatively, D is TRBD1 (5 bases). The CDR3 is made up of 14 amino acids. With 1 base removed from V and 3 bases from J, the gap between germline ends came to 9 bases. The germline V gene has CDR1 MGHRA and CDR2 YSYEKL. Written as DNA, the CDR3 is TGCGCCAGCAGCCAAGTCACAGGTGACTATGGCTACACCTTC. This sequence encodes CASSQVTGDYGYTF.

The CDR3 is CASSFPGTSGWGGGDTQYF. The CDR3 nucleotides are TGTGCCAGCAGCTTCCCCGGGACTAGCGGGTGGGGAGGGGGAGATACGCAGTATTTT. The chain recombines TRBV5-6 with TRBJ2-3; 12 nucleotides match TRBD2. Germline-derived CDR1 and CDR2 are SGHDT and YYEEEE. The V segment lost 2 bases and the J segment 5 bases; nucleotides outside the gene matches: 15. The CDR3 covers 19 residues.

The rearrangement links TRBV5-1 to TRBJ2-2; D perhaps matches TRBD2 (6 bases). Trimming cost V 0 bases and J 6 bases, with 12 bases left between them. This CDR3 region has 15 residues. Germline lookup yields CDR1 SGHRS and CDR2 YFSETQ. Here the CDR3 reads CASSLGQPGAGELFF. As DNA, the CDR3 is TGCGCCAGCAGCTTGGGACAGCCGGGGGCCGGGGAGCTGTTTTTT.

The V call is TRBV5-6, the J call TRBJ1-2; possible D gene TRBD1, 6 bases. Germline CDR1 and CDR2: SGHDT and YYEEEE. With 5 bases removed from V and 3 bases from J, the gap between germline ends came to 8 bases. The CDR3 is 12 residues long. CDR3 DNA: TGTGCCAGCAGTGGACAGCACTATGGCTACACCTTC. Amino acid sequence: CASSGQHYGYTF. Full variable domain (outside the CDR3, taken from reference TRBV5-6 and TRBJ1-2): DAGVTQSPTHLIKTRGQQVTLRCSPKSGHDTVSWYQQALGQGPQFIFQYYEEEERQRGNFPDRFSGHQFPNYSSELNVNALLLGDSALYLCASSGQHYGYTFGSGTRLTVV.

The chain carries TRBV27 and TRBJ2-7, with 10 bases aligning to TRBD1. This CDR3 is 15 amino acids long. Germline V gives CDR1 MNHEY, CDR2 SMNVEV (reference sequence). J gave up 5 bases and V 5 bases, and 9 bases lay outside the gene matches. CDR3 nucleotide sequence: TGTGCCAGCAGTCATCTCGGGACAGGGGACAACGAGCAGTACTTC. Amino acid sequence: CASSHLGTGDNEQYF.

The chain has TRBV27 and TRBJ2-1; 7 nucleotides match TRBD1. With 0 bases clipped from V and 0 bases from J, the junction kept 2 bases outside the gene matches. CDR1 is MNHEY and CDR2 is SMNVEV in the germline V gene (reference sequence). This CDR3 contains 16 residues. DNA of the CDR3: TGTGCCAGCAGTTTATCCGGGACAGTCTCCTACAATGAGCAGTTCTTC. Translation: CASSLSGTVSYNEQFF.

The V gene is TRBV29-1, the J gene TRBJ2-1; 7 nucleotides agree with TRBD1. Germline CDR1 reads SQVTM; CDR2 reads ANQGSEA. This CDR3 region has 13 residues. V trimming: 5 bases; J trimming: 8 bases; junction bases outside the gene matches: 9. The CDR3 nucleotides are TGCAGCGTTAAACCAGGGGGAGAAGATGAGCAGTTCTTC. It is translated as CSVKPGGEDEQFF.

The sample holds one count of this clone. Here the CDR3 reads CASSLIGGQGYTF. The CDR3, as DNA: TGTGCCAGCAGCCTTATAGGGGGACAGGGCTACACCTTC. V is TRBV9 and J is TRBJ1-2; TRBD1 matches 7 bases. With 4 bases clipped from V and 8 bases from J, the junction kept 8 bases outside the gene matches. CDR1 is SGDLS and CDR2 is YYNGEE in the germline V gene. The CDR3 loop spans 13 amino acids. The full variable domain, its missing parts supplied by reference TRBV9 and TRBJ1-2, is DSGVTQTPKHLITATGQRVTLRCSPRSGDLSVYWYQQSLDQGLQFLIQYYNGEERAKGNILERFSAQQFPDLHSELNLSSLELGDSALYFCASSLIGGQGYTFGSGTRLTVV.

This clone has just one count. The J gene is TRBJ1-3, the V gene TRBV7-6, with D unclear. This CDR3 region has 17 residues. Trimming left V 0 bases short and J 0 bases short, with 12 bases between. Germline CDR1 and CDR2: SGHVS and FNYEAQ. The CDR3 DNA reads TGTGCCAGCAGCTTAGCGACAAATATATACTCTGGAAACACCATATATTTT. This gives the protein CASSLATNIYSGNTIYF.

CDR3 coding DNA: TGTGCCAGCTCACCCGACCAGGGGTGGGAGCTGTTTTTT. Its translation: CASSPDQGWELFF. The genes are TRBV18 and TRBJ2-2; the D gene is possibly TRBD1 (6 bases). The CDR3 extends over 13 amino acids. Germline loops: CDR1 KGHSH, CDR2 LQKENI. V lost 3 bases, J lost 9 bases, and 11 bases lay in between.

The chain couples TRBV7-3 to TRBJ2-7; 9 nucleotides match TRBD1. Germline V CDR1 and CDR2: SGHTA, FQGTGA. V was clipped by 2 bases and J by 6 bases; unmatched bases: 17. The CDR3 totals 18 residues. CDR3 sequence (DNA): TGTGCCAGCAGCTTAGGTTCCTTTTACCGGGACAGGGTCCGCGAGCAGTACTTC. Protein: CASSLGSFYRDRVREQYF.

This chain connects TRBV5-4 to TRBJ2-3, with 13 bases that match TRBD2. The germline gives CDR1 SGHNT, CDR2 YYREEE (reference sequence). The CDR3 extends over 15 amino acids. J was trimmed by 7 bases and V by 3 bases; bases with no gene match: 5. The CDR3 loop reads CASSSRTSGSHTQYF. The CDR3 bases are TGTGCCAGCAGCTCGAGGACTAGCGGGAGCCATACGCAGTATTTT. The full variable domain, with the rest looked up from reference TRBV5-4 and TRBJ2-3, is ETGVTQSPTHLIKTRGQQVTLRCSSQSGHNTVSWYQQALGQGPQFIFQYYREEENGRGNFPPRFSGLQFPNYSSELNVNALELDDSALYLCASSSRTSGSHTQYFGPGTRLTVL.

Concerning this clone: A read error may account for a junction end that differs from germline. V and J are TRBV6-5 and TRBJ2-3; 12 bases fit TRBD2. CDR1 and CDR2 from the germline V gene are MNHEY and SVGAGI. The CDR3 is 13 amino acids. The CDR3 loop is CASSYTGLAGLNF. The CDR3 DNA reads TGTGCCAGCAGTTACACCGGACTAGCGGGGCTGAATTTT.

The chain is built from TRBV7-2 and TRBJ2-2; possible D gene TRBD1, 5 bases. This CDR3 comprises 15 residues. V gave up 2 bases and J gave up 0 bases, with 7 bases separating them. Germline CDR1 is SGHTA and CDR2 is FQGNSA. CDR3 protein: CASSLRGANTGELFF. The CDR3, as DNA: TGTGCCAGCAGCTTAAGGGGCGCGAACACCGGGGAGCTGTTTTTT.

The chain is built from TRBV19 and TRBJ1-4, with TRBD1 matching over 7 bases. The J segment lost 3 bases and the V segment lost 2 bases, leaving 3 bases of the junction unmatched. CDR3 length: 15 residues. The germline V gene has CDR1 LNHDA and CDR2 SQIVND (reference sequence). CDR3 protein: CASSIPGQPNEKLFF. DNA for the CDR3: TGTGCCAGTAGTATACCGGGACAGCCTAATGAAAAACTGTTTTTT.

The table lists this clone with a few counts. The chain links TRBV27 to TRBJ1-6; 7 bases are shared with TRBD1. V trimming: 8 bases; J trimming: 8 bases; junction bases outside the gene matches: 12. Germline CDR1 MNHEY, CDR2 SMNVEV (reference sequence). The CDR3 sequence is 15 residues long. The CDR3 loop reads CASRSLQGWDSPLHF. CDR3 DNA: TGTGCCAGCCGCTCCCTACAGGGGTGGGATTCACCCCTCCACTTT.

This chain connects TRBV29-1 to TRBJ1-2; D is perhaps TRBD1 (6 bases). Trimming stripped 8 bases from V and 8 bases from J, with 18 bases between. The CDR3 has 12 amino acids. The germline V gene encodes CDR1 SQVTM and CDR2 ANQGSEA. The CDR3 DNA follows: TGCAGCTGGGGGCAACGGGACCAGGGCTACACCTTC. Its translation is CSWGQRDQGYTF.

The V call is TRBV5-1, the J call TRBJ2-3, with D perhaps TRBD2 (6 bases). Germline CDR1 reads SGHRS; CDR2 reads YFSETQ. Trimming pared 7 bases from V and 2 bases from J, leaving 17 bases between. The length of the CDR3 is 15 residues. The CDR3 loop reads CASGPSSGDTDTQYF. For the CDR3, the DNA is TGCGCCAGCGGGCCGAGTAGCGGAGACACAGATACGCAGTATTTT.

The rearrangement uses TRBV19 and TRBJ2-7; D is ambiguous. This CDR3 comprises 13 residues. CDR1 is LNHDA and CDR2 is SQIVND in the germline V gene (reference sequence). V was shortened by 4 bases and J by 3 bases, with 10 bases between the two germline ends. The CDR3 DNA is TGTGCCAGTAGTACGAGGATGGACTACGAGCAGTACTTC. Translated, it gives CASSTRMDYEQYF.

The J gene is TRBJ1-4, the V gene TRBV28; the D gene is possibly TRBD1 (5 bases). V lost 3 bases and J 5 bases, leaving 10 bases between the germline ends. The CDR3 is 14 residues long. The germline CDR1 and CDR2 sequences are MDHEN and SYDVKM. CDR3 sequence (DNA): TGTGCCAGCAGTTTGGGGCACCTGAATGAAAAACTGTTTTTT. The encoded protein is CASSLGHLNEKLFF.

The chain has TRBV5-1 and TRBJ2-2; 8 bases line up with TRBD1. The trim removed 2 bases at V and 4 bases at J, leaving 10 bases unmatched. From germline, CDR1 is SGHRS and CDR2 YFSETQ. CDR3 length equals 17 residues. Here the CDR3 reads CASSFEGGQGFTGELFF. CDR3 nucleotide sequence: TGCGCCAGCAGCTTCGAAGGTGGACAGGGCTTCACCGGGGAGCTGTTTTTT.

The chain is built from TRBV5-5 and TRBJ1-1; possibly TRBD1 for D (6 bases). The germline V gene has CDR1 SGHKS and CDR2 YYEKEE (reference sequence). Trimming cost V 6 bases and J 3 bases, with 12 bases left between them. This CDR3 spans 13 amino acids. This CDR3 is CASTNRADTEAFF. CDR3 DNA: TGTGCCAGCACCAACAGGGCGGACACTGAAGCTTTCTTT.

Only one count was recorded for this clone. The J gene is TRBJ2-5, the V gene TRBV10-3; 9 nucleotides line up with TRBD2. CDR1 ENHRY and CDR2 SYGVKD come from the germline V gene. Trimming at V came to 10 bases and at J to 2 bases, leaving 11 bases not matched to a gene. CDR3 length equals 15 residues. This CDR3 is CATAPGTSSQETQYF. CDR3 in DNA: TGTGCCACCGCCCCCGGGACTAGCAGTCAAGAGACCCAGTACTTC.

The chain carries TRBV5-1 and TRBJ2-1, with 8 bases matching TRBD2. Germline lookup yields CDR1 SGHRS and CDR2 YFSETQ. The CDR3 length is 12 residues. The V gene end was trimmed by 5 bases and the J gene end by 12 bases; junction bases not matched to a gene: 7. The CDR3 DNA sequence: TGCGCCAGCAGTTCCGCGGGGGGAGGGCAGTTCTTC. Encoded protein: CASSSAGGGQFF. The whole variable domain, filled in from reference TRBV5-1 and TRBJ2-1, reads KAGVTQTPRYLIKTRGQQVTLSCSPISGHRSVSWYQQTPGQGLQFLFEYFSETQRNKGNFPGRFSGRQFSNSRSEMNVSTLELGDSALYLCASSSAGGGQFFGPGTRLTVL.

The V and J genes are TRBV6-6 and TRBJ2-7; TRBD2 might be the D (5 bases). V was trimmed by 7 bases and J by 7 bases, leaving 20 bases between them. Germline values: CDR1 MNHNY, CDR2 SVGAGI (reference sequence). This CDR3 is built from 14 residues. CDR3: CASKVPALPGEQYF. The CDR3 nucleotides are TGTGCCAGCAAGGTCCCAGCCCTCCCGGGGGAGCAGTACTTC.

The chain employs TRBV5-1 and TRBJ2-7; 11 bases match TRBD2. The CDR3 has 16 amino acids. V lost 2 bases and J lost 4; bases outside the gene matches: 8. Germline loops: CDR1 SGHRS, CDR2 YFSETQ. CDR3 sequence: CASSLSLAGVVYEQYF. The CDR3 DNA reads TGCGCCAGCAGCTTATCACTAGCGGGAGTGGTGTACGAGCAGTACTTC.

CDR3 bases: TGCAGCGTTAACAGGGATGGGAACACCGGGGAGCTGTTTTTT. This codes for CSVNRDGNTGELFF. V is TRBV29-1 and J is TRBJ2-2, with a possible D match to TRBD1 (6 bases). The CDR3 has 14 residues. Germline assignment: CDR1 SQVTM and CDR2 ANQGSEA. V was clipped by 5 bases and J by 1 base, with 11 bases between them.

In its sample, this clone was seen once. The chain links TRBV6-5 to TRBJ2-2, with D perhaps matching TRBD2 (7 bases). The V end was cut by 5 bases, the J end by 0 bases, with 10 bases between. Per the germline V gene, CDR1 is MNHEY and CDR2 is SVGAGI. The CDR3 runs 15 residues. The CDR3, as DNA: TGTGCCAGCAGTCGCGGGGGCGCGAACACCGGGGAGCTGTTTTTT. It translates to CASSRGGANTGELFF.

This chain links TRBV27 with TRBJ2-7; 9 bases match TRBD1. V shed 6 bases and J 4 bases; nucleotides not matched to a gene: 7. Germline CDR1 MNHEY, CDR2 SMNVEV (reference sequence). The CDR3 loop spans 14 amino acids. CDR3 bases: TGTGCCAGCAGATGGACAGGGGTTATGTACGAGCAGTACTTC. Encoded protein: CASRWTGVMYEQYF.

The chain employs TRBV4-1 and TRBJ2-5; 7 bases are a match to TRBD1. Trimming removed 0 bases from V and 8 bases from J; junction bases left unmatched: 3. The germline V gene has CDR1 MGHRA and CDR2 YSYEKL. The CDR3 extends over 13 amino acids. In DNA, the CDR3 is TGCGCCAGCAGCCAAGATCGGGACAGCACCCAGTACTTC. This gives the protein CASSQDRDSTQYF.

In its sample, this clone was seen once. This chain joins TRBV6-5 and TRBJ2-1; 9 nucleotides line up with TRBD2. Losses at the gene ends were 5 bases for V and 3 bases for J; bases not matched to a gene: 5. This CDR3 has 15 residues. Germline CDR1 is MNHEY and CDR2 is SVGAGI. The CDR3 DNA reads TGTGCCAGCAGTAGGACTAGCGCTTACTACAATGAGCAGTTCTTC. It encodes CASSRTSAYYNEQFF.